A single sample is the source of the 15 T cell receptor beta chains below, sequenced in a study of response to subunit inactivated influenza vaccine. TCRdb independently ran MiXCR on the RT-PCR reads; one entry per CDR3 protein. The data show about 570,000 distinct CDR3 sequences, 11% seen once. The sample also formed part of further work on T cells expressing NK-cell markers. As reported in that work: UMIs accompanied the 5'RACE template switching by which TCR beta cDNA was made.

The sample consisted of PBMCs from blood, taken on the day of vaccination. The receptor set was obtained from a man aged 50-60 years who received an inactivated influenza vaccine.

This clonotype turned up a few times. V is TRBV20-1 and J is TRBJ2-1; 7 nucleotides align to TRBD2. Germline loops: CDR1 DFQATT, CDR2 SNEGSKA (reference sequence). The CDR3 totals 17 residues. V lost 1 base to trimming and J lost 4 bases; unmatched junction nucleotides: 13. In DNA, the CDR3 is TGCAGTGCTAGAGGGGGGAGAAGCGGGAACCTTTACAATGAGCAGTTCTTC. Translating gives CSARGGRSGNLYNEQFF.

The chain joins TRBV6-5 to TRBJ1-6; 10 bases fit TRBD1. Unmatched junction bases numbered 6, after V lost 0 bases and J lost 1 base. Looked up from germline, CDR1 is MNHEY and CDR2 is SVGAGI. This CDR3 has 19 residues. The DNA for the CDR3 is TGTGCCAGCAGTTACTCGACAGGGGGCAGAGGTTCCTATAATTCACCCCTCCACTTT. Encoded protein: CASSYSTGGRGSYNSPLHF.

This clonotype was counted a few times. The chain employs TRBV10-3 and TRBJ2-1; a possible D gene is TRBD2 (5 bases). Germline V gives CDR1 ENHRY, CDR2 SYGVKD. With 8 bases removed from V and 0 bases from J, the gap between germline ends came to 14 bases. This CDR3 contains 15 residues. The CDR3 sequence: CAIRQDLNSYNEQFF. The CDR3 coding sequence is TGTGCCATCCGTCAGGACTTAAACTCCTACAATGAGCAGTTCTTC.

This chain links TRBV25-1 with TRBJ2-7; D assignment may be TRBD1 or TRBD2 (5 bases each). Looked up from germline, CDR1 is MGHDK and CDR2 is SYGVNS. Trimming shortened V by 5 bases and J by 7 bases, and 15 bases separated the two germline ends. This CDR3 region has 13 residues. The CDR3 is CASSKTGDGEQYF. The CDR3 nucleotides read TGTGCCAGCAGTAAGACCGGGGACGGGGAGCAGTACTTC.

This clonotype was detected ten times or more. The chain has TRBV5-1 and TRBJ2-3; D remains ambiguous. From germline, CDR1 is SGHRS and CDR2 YFSETQ. Trimming removed 3 bases from V and 0 bases from J, with 8 bases in between. The CDR3 totals 14 residues. The CDR3, as DNA: TGCGCCAGCAGCTGGAAGGACAGCACAGATACGCAGTATTTT. Translated: CASSWKDSTDTQYF.

The genes are TRBV7-9 and TRBJ2-3, with 7 bases fitting TRBD1. Germline trimming cut 4 bases from V and 1 base from J; bases unmatched to any gene: 8. This CDR3 comprises 16 residues. Germline CDR1 SEHNR, CDR2 FQNEAQ (reference sequence). The CDR3 DNA follows: TGTGCCAGCAGCTCTAACAGGGGAGTTGGCACAGATACGCAGTATTTT. Residues: CASSSNRGVGTDTQYF.

This clonotype has more than one count but fewer than ten. The chain combines TRBV6-2 or TRBV6-3 with TRBJ1-5; unclear D gene. Germline CDR1 MNHEY, CDR2 SVGEGT. Trimming removed 5 bases at V and 6 bases at J, with 11 bases between. The CDR3 has 13 amino acids. CDR3 loop: CASSGPGVQPQHF. The CDR3 DNA is TGTGCCAGCAGTGGACCTGGGGTTCAGCCCCAGCATTTT.

This chain uses TRBV20-1 with TRBJ1-5, with D tentatively TRBD1 (5 bases). V dropped 5 bases and J dropped 0 bases, with 17 bases sitting between them. The CDR3 loop spans 16 amino acids. Looked up from germline, CDR1 is DFQATT and CDR2 is SNEGSKA (reference sequence). The DNA for the CDR3 is TGCAGTGCTGTCCCTAGGACACCCTATAGCAATCAGCCCCAGCATTTT. Translation gives CSAVPRTPYSNQPQHF.

Concerning this clonotype: One end of the junction varies from germline; a read error may be responsible. The chain joins TRBV6-5 to TRBJ2-1; maybe TRBD1 (5 bases). The CDR3 runs 13 residues. The germline V gene encodes CDR1 MNHEY and CDR2 SVGAGI. CDR3 loop: CASSYSFRGEQFF. CDR3 in DNA: TGTGCCAGCAGCTACTCATTTAGGGGCGAGCAGTTCTTC.

This clonotype was detected only a few times. CDR3 region: CAISEYGGMEQYF. The CDR3 nucleotides read TGTGCCATCAGTGAATATGGGGGAATGGAGCAGTACTTC. The V call is TRBV10-3, the J call TRBJ2-7, with D perhaps given as TRBD1 or TRBD2 (5 bases each). With 3 bases removed from V and 7 bases from J, the gap between germline ends came to 13 bases. The CDR3 contains 13 residues. CDR1 and CDR2 (germline): ENHRY, SYGVKD.

The rearrangement links TRBV5-1 to TRBJ2-3; TRBD2 agrees at 8 bases. The CDR3 consists of 20 residues. V dropped 3 bases and J dropped 1; count of bases not matched to a gene: 19. Germline CDR1 reads SGHRS; CDR2 reads YFSETQ. CDR3 residues: CASSYGPLVERGIRTDTQYF. CDR3 sequence (DNA): TGCGCCAGCAGCTATGGCCCGTTAGTGGAGCGGGGGATTCGCACAGATACGCAGTATTTT.

This clonotype was observed a handful of times. The chain combines TRBV27 with TRBJ2-1; D may be TRBD1 (6 bases). Germline assignment: CDR1 MNHEY and CDR2 SMNVEV (reference sequence). The ends were cut back, 0 bases at V and 16 bases at J, with 13 bases in the middle. The CDR3 loop spans 12 amino acids. The CDR3 is CASSLSRGPQFF. The CDR3, as DNA: TGTGCCAGCAGTTTATCCAGGGGCCCCCAATTCTTC.

This clonotype was seen only a few times. The chain joins TRBV5-1 to TRBJ2-7, with 9 nucleotides matching TRBD2. The V gene's germline CDR1 is SGHRS and CDR2 YFSETQ. Germline trimming cut 0 bases from V and 5 bases from J; bases unmatched to any gene: 6. The CDR3 is 15 residues long. In nucleotides, the CDR3 is TGCGCCAGCAGCTTGGCCGCTAGCGGGATCGACGAGCAGTACTTC. It is translated as CASSLAASGIDEQYF.

This clonotype was observed a handful of times. The genes are TRBV12-3 or TRBV12-4 and TRBJ1-3; tentative D call: TRBD1 (5 bases). There are 16 residues in the CDR3. The ends were cut back, 2 bases at V and 0 bases at J, with 11 bases in the middle. In DNA form, the CDR3 reads TGTGCCAGCAGTTTAAGGGGCTCCAACTCTGGAAACACCATATATTTT. Residues: CASSLRGSNSGNTIYF.

This clonotype has a handful of counts. J is TRBJ2-1 and V is TRBV6-5, with TRBD2 matching 9 bases. The CDR3 loop spans 15 amino acids. In germline, CDR1 is MNHEY, CDR2 SVGAGI. The V segment lost 1 base and the J segment 6 bases; nucleotides outside the gene matches: 4. In DNA form, the CDR3 reads TGTGCCAGCAGTTACTATGCGGGGGGGACCAATGAGCAGTTCTTC. This translates into CASSYYAGGTNEQFF.